Following are 15 T cell receptor beta chains from one sample sequenced in a study of cytomegalovirus exposure and HLA in healthy donors. Assay: immunoSEQ multiplex PCR; the TCRdb copy retains only in-frame clones and omits some. The table includes some 110,000 clones, more than 70% detected once. The sequenced material came from PBMCs. The source is a man aged 18 to 30 in good health and CMV-seronegative.

The chain combines TRBV14 with TRBJ1-2, with D perhaps matching TRBD1 (5 bases). V was pared by 2 bases and J by 8 bases, with 18 bases between. The CDR3 consists of 15 residues. Germline CDR1 and CDR2: SGHDN and FVKESK. The CDR3 DNA reads as TGTGCCAGCAGCCAACAACGGACATCCCTGGGGGGCTACACCTTC. Its protein product is CASSQQRTSLGGYTF.

V is TRBV5-1 and J is TRBJ2-1, with TRBD2 matching 8 bases. J lost 5 bases, V lost 2 bases, and 9 bases had no gene match. The germline CDR1 and CDR2 sequences are SGHRS and YFSETQ. CDR3 length: 16 residues. CDR3 sequence: CASSFVGGAQNNEQFF. DNA of the CDR3: TGCGCCAGCAGCTTTGTCGGGGGGGCTCAAAACAATGAGCAGTTCTTC. Combining the CDR3 with reference TRBV5-1 and TRBJ2-1 gives the whole variable domain KAGVTQTPRYLIKTRGQQVTLSCSPISGHRSVSWYQQTPGQGLQFLFEYFSETQRNKGNFPGRFSGRQFSNSRSEMNVSTLELGDSALYLCASSFVGGAQNNEQFFGPGTRLTVL.

The DNA of the CDR3 is TGTGCCAGCAGCTTAGACGGGGACAGCACCGGGGAGCTGTTTTTT. This gives the protein CASSLDGDSTGELFF. The chain uses TRBV11-3 and TRBJ2-2, with 7 bases lining up with TRBD1. The CDR3 contains 15 residues. V trimming: 0 bases; J trimming: 4 bases; junction bases outside the gene matches: 2. The germline V gene encodes CDR1 SGHNT and CDR2 YENEEA.

V gene TRBV18 combines with J gene TRBJ2-6; 10 nucleotides match TRBD1. From germline, CDR1 is KGHSH and CDR2 LQKENI. Trimming removed 4 bases from V and 2 bases from J; junction bases left unmatched: 5. The CDR3 sequence is 17 residues long. The CDR3: CASSLQGQGTGANVLTF. The CDR3 region has the DNA TGTGCCAGCTCACTCCAGGGACAGGGGACTGGGGCCAACGTCCTGACTTTC.

The V call is TRBV5-4, the J call TRBJ1-1; D not resolved. Germline lookup yields CDR1 SGHNT and CDR2 YYREEE (reference sequence). CDR3 length: 16 amino acids. Trimming removed 0 bases from V and 3 bases from J, with 15 bases in between. This chain's CDR3 is CASSLGSSAEYTEAFF. Written as DNA, the CDR3 is TGTGCCAGCAGCTTGGGTAGTAGTGCGGAATACACTGAAGCTTTCTTT. Complete variable domain (other parts from reference TRBV5-4 and TRBJ1-1): ETGVTQSPTHLIKTRGQQVTLRCSSQSGHNTVSWYQQALGQGPQFIFQYYREEENGRGNFPPRFSGLQFPNYSSELNVNALELDDSALYLCASSLGSSAEYTEAFFGQGTRLTVV.

The J gene is TRBJ2-7, the V gene TRBV5-4, with D maybe TRBD1 (6 bases). Per the germline V gene, CDR1 is SGHNT and CDR2 is YYREEE (reference sequence). The CDR3 totals 15 residues. V was clipped by 4 bases and J by 0 bases, with 14 bases between them. The CDR3 protein is CASSGGQSSSYEQYF. CDR3 bases: TGTGCCAGCAGCGGTGGACAGTCCAGCTCCTACGAGCAGTACTTC.

The V and J genes are TRBV19 and TRBJ2-7; TRBD1 might be the D (5 bases). The V gene's germline CDR1 is LNHDA and CDR2 SQIVND (reference sequence). V gave up 9 bases and J gave up 3 bases, with 18 bases separating them. CDR3 length: 14 amino acids. The CDR3 loop is CASKIQGTSYEQYF. The CDR3 DNA reads as TGTGCCAGCAAAATCCAGGGTACCAGCTACGAGCAGTACTTC.

The chain links TRBV6-5 to TRBJ1-5; TRBD1 agrees at 9 bases. The CDR3 contains 14 residues. The ends lost 3 bases at V and 6 bases at J; junction bases unmatched: 3. Germline V CDR1 and CDR2: MNHEY, SVGAGI. In DNA form, the CDR3 reads TGTGCCAGCAGTTATGTGGGACAGGGTCAGCCCCAGCATTTT. Translating it yields CASSYVGQGQPQHF.

The chain uses TRBV6-5 and TRBJ1-1; D is undetermined. The germline V and J ends were trimmed by 0 bases and 0 bases, with 8 bases remaining between them. CDR1 MNHEY and CDR2 SVGAGI come from the germline V gene. The CDR3 loop spans 15 amino acids. CDR3 sequence reads: CASSYSIELNTEAFF. As DNA, the CDR3 is TGTGCCAGCAGTTACTCGATAGAACTGAACACTGAAGCTTTCTTT.

The rearrangement joins TRBV28 to TRBJ1-4; the D gene is possibly TRBD1 (5 bases). From germline, CDR1 is MDHEN and CDR2 SYDVKM. The length of the CDR3 is 14 residues. Trimming took off 6 bases at V and 5 bases at J, with 13 bases between the two ends. DNA for the CDR3: TGTGCCAGCAGAGATCAGGGCCTCAATGAAAAACTGTTTTTT. Translation gives CASRDQGLNEKLFF.

V gene TRBV15 combines with J gene TRBJ2-3; D is perhaps TRBD2 (5 bases). Germline V gene sequence: CDR1 LNHNV, CDR2 YYDKDF (reference sequence). Trimming left V 0 bases short and J 4 bases short, with 11 bases between. This CDR3 region has 15 residues. The CDR3 here is CATSREASLPDTQYF. For the CDR3, the DNA is TGTGCCACCAGCAGAGAAGCTAGCCTCCCAGATACGCAGTATTTT.

The chain has TRBV2 and TRBJ2-1; possible D gene TRBD1, 5 bases. CDR3 length: 14 residues. V was clipped by 6 bases and J by 8 bases, with 17 bases between them. CDR1 and CDR2 from the germline V gene are SNHLY and FYNNEI. CDR3 residues: CASSGSLTADEQFF. The CDR3 nucleotides are TGTGCCAGCAGCGGGTCTCTGACAGCCGATGAGCAGTTCTTC. Together with reference TRBV2 and TRBJ2-1, the CDR3 gives the full variable domain: EPEVTQTPSHQVTQMGQEVILRCVPISNHLYFYWYRQILGQKVEFLVSFYNNEISEKSEIFDDQFSVERPDGSNFTLKIRSTKLEDSAMYFCASSGSLTADEQFFGPGTRLTVL.

The chain couples TRBV4-1 to TRBJ1-1, with D tentatively TRBD1 (6 bases). Germline V gives CDR1 MGHRA, CDR2 YSYEKL. CDR3 size: 18 residues. V lost 0 bases and J lost 2, with 19 bases in between. CDR3 DNA: TGCGCCAGCAGCCAAGAGGTAGGCGCAGGGGCTACCAACACTGAAGCTTTCTTT. Amino acid sequence: CASSQEVGAGATNTEAFF.

The chain links TRBV6-6 to TRBJ1-5; 7 bases match TRBD1. V was clipped by 11 bases and J by 0 bases; unmatched bases: 4. The CDR3 is 13 residues long. Germline V gene sequence: CDR1 MNHNY, CDR2 SVGAGI (reference sequence). The CDR3 sequence: CASGTDSNQPQHF. The CDR3 DNA is TGTGCCTCCGGGACAGATAGCAATCAGCCCCAGCATTTT.

The genes are TRBV30 and TRBJ1-1; tentatively, D is TRBD1 (5 bases). The germline gives CDR1 GTSNPN, CDR2 SVGIG (reference sequence). Trimming removed 2 bases at V and 1 base at J, with 11 bases between. The CDR3 totals 14 residues. The CDR3 reads CAWSPGLGNTEAFF. The DNA for the CDR3 is TGTGCCTGGAGTCCGGGACTCGGGAACACTGAAGCTTTCTTT.